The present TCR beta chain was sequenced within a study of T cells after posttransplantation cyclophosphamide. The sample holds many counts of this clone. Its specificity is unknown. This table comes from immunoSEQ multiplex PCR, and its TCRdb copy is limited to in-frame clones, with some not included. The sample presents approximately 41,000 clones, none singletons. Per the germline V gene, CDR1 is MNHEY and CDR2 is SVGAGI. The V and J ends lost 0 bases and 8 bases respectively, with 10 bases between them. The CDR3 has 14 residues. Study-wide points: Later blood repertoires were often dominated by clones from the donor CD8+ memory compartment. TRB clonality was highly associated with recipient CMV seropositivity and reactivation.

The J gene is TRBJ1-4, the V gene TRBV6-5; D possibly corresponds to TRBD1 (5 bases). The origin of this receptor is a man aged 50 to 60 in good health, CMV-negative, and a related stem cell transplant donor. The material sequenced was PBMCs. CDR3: CASSYSAGHEKLFF. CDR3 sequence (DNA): TGTGCCAGCAGTTACTCCGCAGGACACGAAAAACTGTTTTTT.